These T cell receptor beta chains were read from a single sample in a study of blood T cells in healthy people across ages. One entry per CDR3 protein, called by TCRdb with MiXCR from the 5' RACE reads. The profile shows hundreds of thousands of distinct CDR3 sequences, roughly 53% of them singletons. Material for sequencing was blood. Receptors originate from a man in his sixties in good health. The CDR3 runs from the conserved cysteine through the conserved F or W. Each record gives: J gene, clone size, V gene, D gene, CDR3 protein, CDR3 DNA. D genes are given only for firm matches. Rows may omit the clone size; those that give it use once, few, many or a size class.

TRBJ2-5,few,TRBV7-2,.,CASSVTGTRETQYF,TGTGCCAGCAGCGTTACCGGGACCCGAGAGACCCAGTACTTC
TRBJ2-1,.,TRBV4-1,.,CASSRDLGRKAYNEQFF,TGCGCCAGCAGCCGAGATCTAGGCCGCAAGGCCTACAATGAGCAGTTCTTC
TRBJ1-6,.,TRBV4-1,.,CASSQGARDSPLHF,TGCGCCAGCAGCCAAGGTGCGAGGGATTCACCCCTCCACTTT
TRBJ1-2,.,TRBV4-1,.,CASSQGGQSIYGYTF,TGCGCCAGCAGCCAAGGCGGACAGTCGATCTATGGCTACACCTTC
TRBJ2-3,.,TRBV4-1,.,CASRILQREQGYTQYF,TGCGCCAGCAGGATCTTACAGAGAGAACAGGGCTATACGCAGTATTTT
TRBJ2-3,.,TRBV29-1,.,CSVEGGQSGDTQYF,TGCAGCGTTGAGGGGGGACAGTCTGGTGATACGCAGTATTTT
TRBJ1-2,.,TRBV6-5,TRBD1,CASSLRGYDGYTF,TGTGCCAGCAGCCTCAGGGGGTATGATGGCTACACCTTC
TRBJ2-1,few,TRBV29-1,TRBD1,CSVERGLNEQFF,TGCAGCGTTGAAAGGGGGCTCAATGAGCAGTTCTTC
TRBJ2-1,.,TRBV11-3,TRBD1,CASTGDRDDEQFF,TGTGCCAGCACCGGAGACAGGGACGATGAGCAGTTCTTC
TRBJ2-1,.,TRBV3-1,.,CASSQGLHEQFF,TGTGCCAGCAGCCAAGGGTTGCATGAGCAGTTCTTC
TRBJ2-5,.,TRBV7-8,.,CASSFPRGLETQYF,TGTGCCAGCAGCTTTCCTCGGGGGCTTGAGACCCAGTACTTC
TRBJ2-7,few,TRBV20-1,TRBD2,CSASKAGRGYEQYF,TGCAGTGCTAGCAAAGCGGGAAGGGGTTACGAGCAGTACTTC
TRBJ2-4,.,TRBV12-3/TRBV12-4,.,CASSPIAKNIQYF,TGTGCCAGCAGCCCCATAGCCAAAAACATTCAGTACTTC
TRBJ2-1,.,TRBV20-1,TRBD2,CSARGLADNYNEQFF,TGCAGTGCTAGGGGCCTAGCGGACAACTACAATGAGCAGTTCTTC